This T cell receptor (beta chain) was identified in a study of T cell repertoires in cytomegalovirus infection. Study-level information: CMV infection and matching HLA type were both indicated by public TCR beta signatures. Study results and caveats: The study found HLA-C-restricted CMV-specific TCR beta clonotypes dominating the ex vivo response.

This clonotype was seen ten or more times. Antigen specificity is unknown. One entry per CDR3 protein, called by TCRdb with MiXCR from the reads. This table has 600,000 to 800,000 distinct CDR3 sequences, 20% to 25% appearing once. From germline, CDR1 is MDHEN and CDR2 SYDVKM. The CDR3 is made up of 15 amino acids. Trimming at V came to 6 bases and at J to 3 bases, leaving 10 bases not matched to a gene. V usage is TRBV28 and J usage is TRBJ2-5, with 7 bases matching TRBD1. Sequencing was performed on CD8+ T cells from PBMCs. This clonotype was sampled from a human donor in good health (CMV status not recorded). Some clones in this sample may be carry-over from other donors' samples. DNA for the CDR3: TGTGCCAGCAGCCAGTTCCGGGACAGAAAAGAGACCCAGTACTTC. Encoded protein: CASSQFRDRKETQYF.